This T cell receptor beta chain comes out of a study of cytomegalovirus exposure and HLA in healthy donors. Points from the study as a whole: Earlier analysis found most TCR beta V segments productive about 87% or about 30% of the time.

The CDR3 spans 14 residues. Germline CDR1 reads MNHNS; CDR2 reads SASEGT. The V end was cut by 5 bases, the J end by 2 bases, with 11 bases between. This clone appeared once. What it binds is unknown. Both 60 Vbeta primers and 13 Jbeta primers went into the PCR. Generated by immunoSEQ multiplex PCR, the TCRdb table keeps only in-frame clones and is missing some. Of more than 90,000 clones listed, 65% to 85% are singletons. Sequenced material: PBMCs. The chain has TRBV6-1 and TRBJ2-3; maybe TRBD1 (6 bases). The clonotype comes from a man aged 50-60 years in good health and CMV-seronegative. This CDR3 reads CASSPGHPTDTQYF. CDR3 nucleotide sequence: TGTGCCAGCAGTCCGGGACACCCCACAGATACGCAGTATTTT.